This entry concerns a single T cell receptor beta chain. This clonotype was seen ten or more times. Its specific antigen is unknown. No qualities accompany the bases; no much larger clone lies one base away. The data belong to a study of read filtering for tumor transcriptome and immune sequencing (dated by TCRdb to between 2020 and 2021). Background on the whole study: The cohort was composed of approximately 16 male and roughly 13 female patients, with a mean age of roughly 61 years and an age range of roughly 45 to 90. By revised international staging, about 8 patients were R-ISS I, fewer than 20 were R-ISS II and 7 were R-ISS III. After DNase treatment, whole-transcriptome libraries were prepared using the TruSeq RNA Access Library Prep Kit. TCR-region mapped reads per sample ranged from about 4 to 10.27 million with IR-seq versus only 85 to 1273 with RNA-seq. Using the same bone marrow samples, the study compared TCR repertoires obtained by targeted immune repertoire sequencing with those obtained by bulk whole-transcriptome sequencing. A main aim was a read-filtering strategy for immune repertoire data, specifically whether clonotypes supported by a single read should be removed.

TCR libraries were built from about 420 ng RNA with the Immunoverse kit, using molecular barcoded adaptors covering alpha/delta and beta/gamma chains. TCR library preparation was performed with the same RNA that was used for transcriptome sequencing. TCR libraries were sequenced on an Illumina HiSeq 4000 with 2 x 150 cycles. In the paper's pipeline: TCR reads were aligned to human V, D, J and C references and assembled into CDR3 clonotypes with MiXCR, including quality filtering and error correction. The tcR package in R was used for analysis of clonotype counts and gene usage diversity. Raw mapping reads were checked after the RNA-seq reads had been mapped by STAR aligner version 2.5.3a onto the human GRCh37 genome. To test the effect of sequencing depth on detected clonotypes, IR-seq fastq files were randomly downsampled using Seqtk 1.3. The public reads were reprocessed in TCRdb via fastp at Q25 and MiXCR, keeping in-frame beta chains. Rows matching on CDR3 protein sequence are summarized as one entry with the most common DNA and genes. The V and J calls and clone size are TCRdb's, not the authors'. This sample comprises almost 40,000 distinct CDR3 sequences, 11% to 15% of them detected only once. Roughly a sixth of the sample is in the top ten clones.

On the study overall, not on this receptor specifically: IR-seq captured clonotypes at much higher depth and more reliably than RNA-seq, and smaller IR-seq throughput sufficed to identify most shared clonotypes. The sorted CD138-negative fraction was a mixed bone marrow immune population, not purified T cells. The correlation between IR-seq and RNA-seq shared clonotype proportions rose when single-read clonotypes were removed. Single-read clonotypes made up around 86% of clonotypes but only 3% to 4.5% of total reads in IR-seq, compared with about 69% of clonotypes and 44.6% of reads in RNA-seq.

Trimming takes 6 bases from V and 4 bases from J, and the germline ends sit 13 bases apart. The germline V gene encodes CDR1 MDHEN and CDR2 SYDVKM. Its CDR3 holds 14 amino acids, cysteine through phenylalanine. Only CDR3 DNA is held: 42 bases, read in frame from base 1. Every patient had bone marrow sampled at the time of active disease. Isolation of bone marrow mononuclear cells was performed by Ficoll-Hypaque density gradient centrifugation. To remove myeloma plasma cells, the cells were labeled with CD138 magnetic microbeads on a MACS separator, and CD138-negative cells were then collected by negative selection. Flow cytometry on an Attune NxT with CD138 antibodies was used to check the purity of the isolated cells. Total RNA was extracted with TRIzol reagent and quantified with a NanoDrop spectrophotometer. For each patient, paired RNA-seq and IR-seq were run on the CD138-negative bone marrow sample from that patient.

This TCR came from a donor at least 40 years old with multiple myeloma. Source material: a population of CD138-negative cells sorted from bone marrow. This sample's cell subset or site label indicates: bone marrow mononuclear cells depleted of CD138+ plasma/myeloma cells by negative magnetic selection. The receptor chain draws on TRBV28 and TRBJ1-5; the D gene identity is not certain. DNA sequence: TGTGCCAGCAGGTTGAGACGTAGTAATCAGCCCCAGCATTTT. It codes for CASRLRRSNQPQHF.